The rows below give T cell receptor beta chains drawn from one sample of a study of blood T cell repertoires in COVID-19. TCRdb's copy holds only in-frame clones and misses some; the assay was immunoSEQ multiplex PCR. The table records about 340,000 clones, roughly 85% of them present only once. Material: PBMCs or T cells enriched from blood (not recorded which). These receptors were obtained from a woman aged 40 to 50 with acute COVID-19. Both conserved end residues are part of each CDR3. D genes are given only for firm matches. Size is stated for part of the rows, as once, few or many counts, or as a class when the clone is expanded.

CASSFQDGELFF TGTGCCAGCAGCTTTCAGGACGGGGAGCTGTTTTTT TRBJ2-2 TRBV7-9 - -
CASSLGEGVRTDTQYF TGTGCCAGCAGCTTAGGGGAGGGGGTCAGAACAGATACGCAGTATTTT TRBJ2-3 TRBV7-9 - -
CASNQDRGAEAFF TGTGCCAGCAACCAGGACAGGGGGGCTGAAGCTTTCTTT TRBJ1-1 TRBV7-8 once TRBD1
CSASKQGRGAGANVLTF TGCAGTGCTAGTAAACAGGGTCGAGGCGCTGGGGCCAACGTCCTGACTTTC TRBJ2-6 TRBV20-1 - -
CASSLPGQGFFGELFF TGTGCCAGCAGTTTACCGGGACAGGGTTTTTTCGGGGAGCTGTTTTTT TRBJ2-2 TRBV28 - TRBD1
CASSLDGEKLFF TGTGCCAGCAGCTTGGACGGTGAAAAACTGTTTTTT TRBJ1-4 TRBV5-8 - -
CASSPGQGAYYEQYF TGTGCCAGCTCGCCCGGACAGGGGGCGTACTACGAGCAGTACTTC TRBJ2-7 TRBV18 - TRBD1
CASQLQPNGEQFF TGTGCCAGCCAACTCCAACCAAACGGTGAGCAGTTCTTC TRBJ2-1 TRBV7-2 - -
CASMIQGPSTDTQYF TGCGCCAGCATGATACAGGGGCCTAGCACAGATACGCAGTATTTT TRBJ2-3 TRBV5-1 - TRBD1
CASSYSQTSDSTDTQYF TGTGCCAGCAGTTACTCCCAAACTAGCGACAGCACAGATACGCAGTATTTT TRBJ2-3 TRBV6-2/TRBV6-3 - TRBD2
CSASLGGNTEAFF TGCAGTGCTAGTCTGGGAGGGAACACTGAAGCTTTCTTT TRBJ1-1 TRBV20-1 - -
CASSKTRTTGNTGELFF TGTGCCAGTAGTAAGACCAGAACGACGGGAAACACCGGGGAGCTGTTTTTT TRBJ2-2 TRBV19 - -
CASSLRGLAGVNPSSYNEQFF TGTGCCAGCAGCTTAAGGGGTCTAGCGGGAGTGAACCCGAGCTCCTACAATGAGCAGTTCTTC TRBJ2-1 TRBV7-3 - TRBD2
CASTPGGGPNQPQHF TGTGCCAGCACCCCGGGGGGGGGACCTAATCAGCCCCAGCATTTT TRBJ1-5 TRBV2 - -
CASSTGLEPYEQYF TGCGCCAGCAGTACGGGACTAGAACCGTACGAGCAGTACTTC TRBJ2-7 TRBV5-1 - TRBD2
CASSLARGRVTGELFF TGTGCCAGCAGCTTGGCCAGGGGGCGCGTCACCGGGGAGCTGTTTTTT TRBJ2-2 TRBV5-5 few TRBD1
CASSTPDRGIHEQYF TGTGCCAGTAGTACCCCGGACAGGGGTATCCACGAGCAGTACTTC TRBJ2-7 TRBV19 - TRBD1
CASSVAGVTDTQYF TGTGCCAGCAGCGTGGCGGGAGTGACAGATACGCAGTATTTT TRBJ2-3 TRBV9 once TRBD2
CASRKSYLTGELFF TGTGCCAGCAGAAAATCCTACCTCACCGGGGAGCTGTTTTTT TRBJ2-2 TRBV27 - -
CASSLNRDYYGYTF TGTGCCAGCAGCTTAAATCGGGATTACTATGGCTACACCTTC TRBJ1-2 TRBV13 - -
CASSRQGAGYGYTF TGTGCCAGCAGTCGACAGGGGGCAGGCTATGGCTACACCTTC TRBJ1-2 TRBV28 - TRBD1
CASSAHVSTDTQYF TGTGCCAGCAGCGCACACGTAAGCACAGATACGCAGTATTTT TRBJ2-3 TRBV9 once -
CASSPPGQGSKQYF TGTGCCAGCAGTCCACCGGGACAGGGGAGTAAGCAGTACTTC TRBJ2-7 TRBV27 - TRBD1
CASSRQWGQTDLNTEAFF TGTGCCAGCAGCCGACAATGGGGACAGACAGACTTGAACACTGAAGCTTTCTTT TRBJ1-1 TRBV4-2 - TRBD1
CASSPMGRNYGYTF TGTGCCAGCAGCCCTATGGGCAGAAACTATGGCTACACCTTC TRBJ1-2 TRBV7-9 - -
CASSVGTSGSSEQFF TGTGCCAGCAGCGTAGGGACTAGCGGGAGTAGTGAGCAGTTCTTC TRBJ2-1 TRBV7-6 - TRBD2
CAISAAGTGYYGYTF TGTGCCATCAGTGCCGCCGGGACAGGATACTATGGCTACACCTTC TRBJ1-2 TRBV10-3 - TRBD1
CASSFGDRGTYEQYF TGTGCCAGCAGCTTTGGAGACAGGGGAACTTACGAGCAGTACTTC TRBJ2-7 TRBV5-6 - TRBD1
CAIRTGGSNQPQHF TGTGCCATCCGGACAGGGGGTTCCAATCAGCCCCAGCATTTT TRBJ1-5 TRBV27 - TRBD1
CASGLGVGGDGAFF TGTGCTAGTGGTTTGGGGGTAGGGGGCGATGGAGCTTTCTTT TRBJ1-1 TRBV12-5 once TRBD1
CASSEEAVQNSPLHF TGTGCCAGCAGTGAAGAAGCAGTACAGAATTCACCCCTCCACTTT TRBJ1-6 TRBV6-1 - -
CASIPPKTGGETQYF TGTGCCAGCATACCGCCTAAGACAGGGGGAGAGACCCAGTACTTC TRBJ2-5 TRBV28 - TRBD1
CASSSREGLSGELFF TGTGCCAGCAGCTCGCGGGAGGGTTTGTCCGGGGAGCTGTTTTTT TRBJ2-2 TRBV7-2 - TRBD2
CASRLLQGRSYGYTF TGTGCCAGCAGGCTGTTACAGGGGAGGTCCTATGGCTACACCTTC TRBJ1-2 TRBV7-2 - TRBD1
CASSQGYRDRVNTEAFF TGCGCCAGCAGCCAAGGATACCGGGACAGGGTGAACACTGAAGCTTTCTTT TRBJ1-1 TRBV4-1 - TRBD1
CASSPLQGITEAFF TGTGCCAGCTCACCGCTGCAGGGGATCACTGAAGCTTTCTTT TRBJ1-1 TRBV18 few -
CASSDTPNYGYTF TGTGCCAGCAGTGACACGCCTAACTATGGCTACACCTTC TRBJ1-2 TRBV28 - -
CASSLDSGNTEAFF TGTGCCAGCAGCTTGGACAGCGGGAACACTGAAGCTTTCTTT TRBJ1-1 TRBV7-9 - -
CASRPGINEKLFF TGTGCCAGCAGACCCGGGATTAATGAAAAACTGTTTTTT TRBJ1-4 TRBV6-6 - -
CASSGWQASPFNYGYTF TGTGCCAGCAGCGGGTGGCAGGCGTCGCCCTTCAACTATGGCTACACCTTC TRBJ1-2 TRBV9 - -
CASRRDRTGGTYEQYF TGTGCCAGCAGACGTGACCGGACAGGCGGAACCTACGAGCAGTACTTC TRBJ2-7 TRBV28 - TRBD1
CSAVTGGYGYTF TGCAGCGCAGTGACAGGAGGCTATGGCTACACCTTC TRBJ1-2 TRBV29-1 - -
CASSPTGRGNQPQHF TGTGCCAGCAGTCCTACAGGGAGAGGCAATCAGCCCCAGCATTTT TRBJ1-5 TRBV6-6 - -
CASSDGTGLTYEQYF TGTGCCAGCAGCGATGGGACAGGGCTAACCTACGAGCAGTACTTC TRBJ2-7 TRBV2 - TRBD1
CASSLVSAGENEQFF TGTGCCAGCAGCTTAGTCTCAGCGGGAGAAAATGAGCAGTTCTTC TRBJ2-1 TRBV11-2 - TRBD2
CASSLYSRTSGRTGELFF TGTGCCAGCAGCTTATATTCCCGCACTAGCGGGAGAACCGGGGAGCTGTTTTTT TRBJ2-2 TRBV7-9 - TRBD2
CSVELPRDTRGTEAFF TGCAGCGTTGAACTACCCCGGGACACCCGAGGTACTGAAGCTTTCTTT TRBJ1-1 TRBV29-1 - -
CASSQVSGRETDTQYF TGTGCCAGCAGCCAAGTTAGCGGCAGGGAGACAGATACGCAGTATTTT TRBJ2-3 TRBV4-2 - -
CASSLSQGHQPQHF TGTGCCAGCAGTTTAAGTCAGGGGCATCAGCCCCAGCATTTT TRBJ1-5 TRBV28 once -
CASSHGGSLRDTQYF TGTGCCAGCAGCCACGGCGGGAGCTTAAGAGATACGCAGTATTTT TRBJ2-3 TRBV7-3 few TRBD2
CASSWGRTGRDEQFF TGTGCCAGCAGCTGGGGGCGGACAGGGAGGGATGAGCAGTTCTTC TRBJ2-1 TRBV7-8 - -
CASSSGLGFSGELFF TGTGCCAGCAGCTCGGGACTAGGGTTCTCCGGGGAGCTGTTTTTT TRBJ2-2 TRBV5-4 - TRBD2
CASSQDSNQPQHF TGCGCCAGCAGCCAAGATTCAAATCAGCCCCAGCATTTT TRBJ1-5 TRBV4-3 few -
CASSLWTGDTEAFF TGTGCCAGCAGCTTATGGACAGGGGATACTGAAGCTTTCTTT TRBJ1-1 TRBV11-2 - TRBD1